The 3 T cell receptor beta chains in this list originate from one sample, sequenced in a study of blood T cell repertoires in COVID-19. Clones were sequenced by immunoSEQ multiplex PCR, and TCRdb holds only the in-frame ones, with some missing. Of roughly 200,000 clones listed, 86% are singletons. What was sequenced was PBMCs or T cells enriched from blood (not recorded which). The receptors were gathered from a woman in her fifties or sixties in a cohort exposed to, infected with or recovered from COVID-19 (not recorded which).

This clone has just one count. The rearrangement joins TRBV29-1 to TRBJ1-1, with D hard to call. The CDR3 contains 13 residues. Trimming removed 3 bases at V and 0 bases at J, with 8 bases between. Germline V lookup: CDR1 SQVTM, CDR2 ANQGSEA. CDR3 protein: CSVDQVVNTEAFF. In nucleotides, the CDR3 is TGCAGCGTTGACCAGGTTGTGAACACTGAAGCTTTCTTT.

This chain links TRBV11-1 with TRBJ2-3; D is perhaps TRBD1 (5 bases). Trimming stripped 5 bases from V and 5 bases from J, with 11 bases between. The CDR3 has 13 amino acids. Germline lookup yields CDR1 SGHAT and CDR2 FQDESV (reference sequence). The CDR3 sequence: CASSLDRLDTQYF. Written as DNA, the CDR3 is TGTGCCAGCAGCCTAGACAGATTAGATACGCAGTATTTT.

This chain uses TRBV5-1 with TRBJ2-5, with D unresolved. From germline, CDR1 is SGHRS and CDR2 YFSETQ. The CDR3 contains 12 residues. V lost 1 base, J lost 5 bases, and 6 bases lay in between. CDR3 DNA sequence: TGCGCCAGCAGCTTGATCAGGGAGACCCAGTACTTC. Residues: CASSLIRETQYF. Together with reference TRBV5-1 and TRBJ2-5, the CDR3 gives the full variable domain: KAGVTQTPRYLIKTRGQQVTLSCSPISGHRSVSWYQQTPGQGLQFLFEYFSETQRNKGNFPGRFSGRQFSNSRSEMNVSTLELGDSALYLCASSLIRETQYFGPGTRLLVL.